This T cell receptor beta chain is from a study of blood T cell repertoires in COVID-19. Turning to the study itself: T cells, B-cell-depleted T cells, or PBMCs supplied cDNA or gDNA.

Libraries were prepared by immunoSEQ multiplex PCR; TCRdb keeps only in-frame clonotypes and omits some of them. The sample has approximately 65,000 clones; just over 85% are singletons. The CDR3 consists of 15 residues. Germline V gene sequence: CDR1 SGDLS, CDR2 YYNGEE. V lost 6 bases to trimming and J lost 0 bases, with 13 bases between them. Sample share makes this clone medium-sized (0.01 to 0.1%). Input material: peripheral blood. The chain combines TRBV9 with TRBJ2-1, with D tentatively TRBD1 (5 bases). The receptor was isolated from a man between 45 and 60 years old with acute or convalescent COVID-19. This chain's CDR3 is CASTPRVSSYNEQFF. The CDR3, as DNA: TGTGCCAGCACCCCCAGGGTGAGCTCCTACAATGAGCAGTTCTTC.